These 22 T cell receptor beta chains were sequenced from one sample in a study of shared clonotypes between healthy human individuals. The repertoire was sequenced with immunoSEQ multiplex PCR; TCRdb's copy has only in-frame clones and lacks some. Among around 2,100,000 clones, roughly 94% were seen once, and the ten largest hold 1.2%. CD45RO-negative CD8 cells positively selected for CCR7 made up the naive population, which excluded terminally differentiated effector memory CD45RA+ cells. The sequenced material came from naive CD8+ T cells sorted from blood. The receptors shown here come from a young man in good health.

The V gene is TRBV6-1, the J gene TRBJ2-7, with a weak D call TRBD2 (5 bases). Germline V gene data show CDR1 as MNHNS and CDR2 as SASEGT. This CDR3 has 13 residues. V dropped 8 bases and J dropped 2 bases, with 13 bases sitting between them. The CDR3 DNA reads TGTGCCAGCCAGATCAGGACTGCCTACGAGCAGTACTTC. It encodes CASQIRTAYEQYF.

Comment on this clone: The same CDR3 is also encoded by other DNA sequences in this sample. CDR3 DNA: TGTGCCAGCAGCTTAGGACTTTTTCAAGAGACCCAGTACTTC. Protein product: CASSLGLFQETQYF. This sequence joins TRBV7-2 and TRBJ2-5; D call uncertain. This CDR3 is 14 amino acids long. The germline V gene has CDR1 SGHTA and CDR2 FQGNSA. V gave up 1 base and J gave up 2 bases, with 8 bases separating them.

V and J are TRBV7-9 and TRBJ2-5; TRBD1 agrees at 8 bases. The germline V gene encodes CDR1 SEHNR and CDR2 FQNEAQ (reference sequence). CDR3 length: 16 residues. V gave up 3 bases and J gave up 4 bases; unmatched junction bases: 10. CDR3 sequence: CASSLETGVLGETQYF. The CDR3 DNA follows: TGTGCCAGCAGCTTGGAGACAGGGGTTTTAGGAGAGACCCAGTACTTC.

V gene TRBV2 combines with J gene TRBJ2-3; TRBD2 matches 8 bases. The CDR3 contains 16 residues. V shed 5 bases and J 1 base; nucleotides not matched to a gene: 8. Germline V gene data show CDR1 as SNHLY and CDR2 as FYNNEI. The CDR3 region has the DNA TGTGCCAGCAGTTTCGACCCGGGACTAGGCACAGATACGCAGTATTTT. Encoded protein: CASSFDPGLGTDTQYF.

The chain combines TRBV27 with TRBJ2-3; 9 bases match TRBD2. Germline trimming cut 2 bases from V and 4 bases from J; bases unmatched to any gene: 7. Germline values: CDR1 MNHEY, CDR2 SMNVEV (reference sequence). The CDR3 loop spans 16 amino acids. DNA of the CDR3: TGTGCCAGCAGTTTAGTTGGCGGGGGGGCCGCAGATACGCAGTATTTT. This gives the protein CASSLVGGGAADTQYF.

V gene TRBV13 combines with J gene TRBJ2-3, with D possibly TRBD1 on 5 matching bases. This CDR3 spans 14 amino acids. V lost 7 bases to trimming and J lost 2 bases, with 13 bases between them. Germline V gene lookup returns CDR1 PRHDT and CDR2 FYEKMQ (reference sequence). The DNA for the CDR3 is TGTGCCAGCACTCAGGGTATTAACACAGATACGCAGTATTTT. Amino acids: CASTQGINTDTQYF.

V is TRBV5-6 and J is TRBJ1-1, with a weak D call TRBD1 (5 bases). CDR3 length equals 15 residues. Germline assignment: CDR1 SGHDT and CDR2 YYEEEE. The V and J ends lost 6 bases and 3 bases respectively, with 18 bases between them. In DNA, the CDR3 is TGTGCCAGCACCCTGGACGGCCAAGGGGACACTGAAGCTTTCTTT. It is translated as CASTLDGQGDTEAFF.

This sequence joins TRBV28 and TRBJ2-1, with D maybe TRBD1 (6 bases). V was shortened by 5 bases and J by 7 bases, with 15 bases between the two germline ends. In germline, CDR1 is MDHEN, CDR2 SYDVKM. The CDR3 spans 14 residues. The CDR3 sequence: CASSTNGQGNEQFF. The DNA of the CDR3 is TGTGCCAGCAGTACGAACGGTCAGGGGAATGAGCAGTTCTTC.

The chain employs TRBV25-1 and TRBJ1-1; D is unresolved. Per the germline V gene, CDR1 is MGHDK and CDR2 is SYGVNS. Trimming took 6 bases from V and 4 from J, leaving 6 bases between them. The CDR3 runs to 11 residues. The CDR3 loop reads CASRYGTEAFF. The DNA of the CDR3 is TGTGCCAGCAGATACGGCACTGAAGCTTTCTTT.

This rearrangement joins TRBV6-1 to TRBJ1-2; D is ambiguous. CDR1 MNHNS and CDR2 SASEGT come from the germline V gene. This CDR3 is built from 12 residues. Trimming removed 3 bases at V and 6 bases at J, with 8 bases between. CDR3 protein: CASSDNNHGYTF. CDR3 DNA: TGTGCCAGCAGTGACAACAACCATGGCTACACCTTC.

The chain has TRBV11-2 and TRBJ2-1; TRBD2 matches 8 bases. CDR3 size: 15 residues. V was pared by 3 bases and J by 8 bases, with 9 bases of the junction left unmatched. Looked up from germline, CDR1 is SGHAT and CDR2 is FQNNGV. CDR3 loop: CASSFGGAIEDEQFF. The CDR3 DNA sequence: TGTGCCAGCAGCTTCGGGGGGGCTATTGAGGATGAGCAGTTCTTC.

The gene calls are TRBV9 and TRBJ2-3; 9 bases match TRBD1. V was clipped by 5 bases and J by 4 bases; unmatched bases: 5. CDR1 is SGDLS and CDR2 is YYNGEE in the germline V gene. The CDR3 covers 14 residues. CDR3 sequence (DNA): TGTGCCAGCAGTGGGACAGGGAAAGCAGATACGCAGTATTTT. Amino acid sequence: CASSGTGKADTQYF.

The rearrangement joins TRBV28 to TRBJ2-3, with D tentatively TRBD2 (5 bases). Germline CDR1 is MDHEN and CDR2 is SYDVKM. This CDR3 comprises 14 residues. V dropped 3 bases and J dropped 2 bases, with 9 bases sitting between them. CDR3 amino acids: CASSFSAVTDTQYF. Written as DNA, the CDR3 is TGTGCCAGCAGTTTTAGCGCTGTCACAGATACGCAGTATTTT.

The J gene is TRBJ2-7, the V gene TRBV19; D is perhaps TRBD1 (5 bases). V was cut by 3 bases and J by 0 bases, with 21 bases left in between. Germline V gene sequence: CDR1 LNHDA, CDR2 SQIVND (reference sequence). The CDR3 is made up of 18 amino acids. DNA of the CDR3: TGTGCCAGTAGTATCGTGGCGATGGGGCAGTTGAGCTCCTACGAGCAGTACTTC. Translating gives CASSIVAMGQLSSYEQYF.

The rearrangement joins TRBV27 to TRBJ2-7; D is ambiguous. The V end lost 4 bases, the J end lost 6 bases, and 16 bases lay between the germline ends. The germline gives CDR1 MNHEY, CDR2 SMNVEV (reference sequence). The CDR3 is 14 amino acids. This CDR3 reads CASSSLWSPVEQYF. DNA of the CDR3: TGTGCCAGCAGTTCCCTCTGGTCCCCTGTCGAGCAGTACTTC.

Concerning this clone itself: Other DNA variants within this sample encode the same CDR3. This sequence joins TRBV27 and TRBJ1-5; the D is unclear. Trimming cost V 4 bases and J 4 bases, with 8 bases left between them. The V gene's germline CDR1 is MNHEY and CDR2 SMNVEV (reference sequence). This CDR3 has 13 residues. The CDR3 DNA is TGTGCCAGCAGTTGGACGGCGAATCAGCCCCAGCATTTT. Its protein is CASSWTANQPQHF.

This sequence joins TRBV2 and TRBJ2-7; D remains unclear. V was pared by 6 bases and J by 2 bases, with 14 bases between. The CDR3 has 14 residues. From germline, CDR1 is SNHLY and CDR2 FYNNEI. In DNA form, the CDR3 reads TGTGCCAGCAGCGCCACGGAATCCCCCTACGAGCAGTACTTC. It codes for CASSATESPYEQYF.

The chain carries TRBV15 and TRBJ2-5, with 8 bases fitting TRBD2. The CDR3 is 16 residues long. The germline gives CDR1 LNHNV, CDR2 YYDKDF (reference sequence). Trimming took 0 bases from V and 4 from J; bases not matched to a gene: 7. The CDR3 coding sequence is TGTGCCACCAGCAGAGATCGAGCGGGAGTGGGAGAGACCCAGTACTTC. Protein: CATSRDRAGVGETQYF.

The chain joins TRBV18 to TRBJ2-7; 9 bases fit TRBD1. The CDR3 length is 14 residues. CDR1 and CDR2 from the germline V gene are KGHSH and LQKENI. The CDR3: CAHAGDREPHEQYF. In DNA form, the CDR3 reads TGTGCTCACGCAGGGGACAGGGAGCCCCACGAGCAGTACTTC.

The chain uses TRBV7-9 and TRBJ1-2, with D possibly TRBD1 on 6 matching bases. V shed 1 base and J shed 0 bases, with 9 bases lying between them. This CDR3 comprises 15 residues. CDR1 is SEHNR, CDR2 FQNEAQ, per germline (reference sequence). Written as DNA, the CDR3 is TGTGCCAGCAGCTTAGAGGCAGGGGCTAACTATGGCTACACCTTC. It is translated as CASSLEAGANYGYTF.

CDR3 protein: CASSLPLAGGISTDTQYF. CDR3 bases: TGTGCCAGCAGCTTGCCGCTAGCGGGGGGAATTAGCACAGATACGCAGTATTTT. The J gene is TRBJ2-3, the V gene TRBV5-6, with 11 bases lining up with TRBD2. V shed 1 base and J 0 bases; nucleotides not matched to a gene: 7. CDR3 length equals 18 residues. The germline V gene encodes CDR1 SGHDT and CDR2 YYEEEE.

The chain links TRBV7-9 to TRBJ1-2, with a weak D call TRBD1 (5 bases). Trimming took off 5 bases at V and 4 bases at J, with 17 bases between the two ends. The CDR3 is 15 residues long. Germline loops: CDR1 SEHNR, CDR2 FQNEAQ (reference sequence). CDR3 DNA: TGTGCCAGCAGCGCCCCGGGGGAGGGTATCTATGGCTACACCTTC. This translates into CASSAPGEGIYGYTF.